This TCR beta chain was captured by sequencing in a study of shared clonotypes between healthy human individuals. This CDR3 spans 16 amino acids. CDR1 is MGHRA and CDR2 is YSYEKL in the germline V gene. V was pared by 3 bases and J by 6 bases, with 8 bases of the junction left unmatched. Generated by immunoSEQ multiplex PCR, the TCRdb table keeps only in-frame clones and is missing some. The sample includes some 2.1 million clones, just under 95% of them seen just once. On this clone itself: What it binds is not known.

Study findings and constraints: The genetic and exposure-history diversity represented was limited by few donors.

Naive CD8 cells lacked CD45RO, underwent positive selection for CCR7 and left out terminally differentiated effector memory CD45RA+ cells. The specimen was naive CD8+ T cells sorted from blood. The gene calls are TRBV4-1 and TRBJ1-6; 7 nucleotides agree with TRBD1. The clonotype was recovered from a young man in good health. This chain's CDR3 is CASSQETGSTNSPLHF. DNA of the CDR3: TGCGCCAGCAGCCAGGAGACAGGGTCGACTAATTCACCCCTCCACTTT.